Each of the 15 T cell receptor beta chains below was sequenced from the same sample in a study of blood T cell repertoires in COVID-19. Measured with immunoSEQ multiplex PCR; TCRdb has only the in-frame clones, and not every one. The repertoire holds about 500,000 clones, with roughly nine tenths as singletons. Sequencing was done on a sample of peripheral blood. The receptors derive from a man younger than 35 with COVID-19, enrolled during active disease.

This clone was observed a few times. This CDR3 reads CASSQLGFQGASGELFF. CDR3 DNA sequence: TGTGCCAGCAGCCAACTAGGTTTTCAGGGGGCCTCCGGGGAGCTGTTTTTT. The chain has TRBV3-1 (or the pseudogene TRBV3-2) and TRBJ2-2, with 8 bases identical to TRBD1. CDR3 length: 17 amino acids. The J segment lost 6 bases and the V segment lost 2 bases, leaving 11 bases of the junction unmatched. The germline gives CDR1 LGHDT, CDR2 YNNKEL (reference sequence).

The V and J genes are TRBV7-9 and TRBJ2-7; TRBD2 agrees at 12 bases. CDR3 length: 15 residues. Trimming removed 7 bases from V and 3 bases from J; junction bases left unmatched: 7. Germline lookup yields CDR1 SEHNR and CDR2 FQNEAQ (reference sequence). The CDR3 reads CASTQLAGGDYEQYF. CDR3 nucleotides: TGTGCCAGCACTCAACTAGCGGGGGGCGACTACGAGCAGTACTTC.

In regard to this clone: One junction end does not reproduce the germline sequence, and a read error may be involved. The V and J genes are TRBV6-5 and TRBJ2-1, with D perhaps matching TRBD2 (6 bases). The length of the CDR3 is 15 residues. Germline assignment: CDR1 MNHEY and CDR2 SVGAGI. The CDR3 is CASSYFGDSFNEQFF. The CDR3, as DNA: TGTGCCAGCAGTTACTTTGGGGACTCCTTCAATGAGCAGTTCTTC.

The chain carries TRBV5-1 and TRBJ2-3; TRBD2 aligns across 9 bases. The CDR3 is 15 residues long. The germline gives CDR1 SGHRS, CDR2 YFSETQ. V was pared by 7 bases and J by 2 bases, with 8 bases of the junction left unmatched. The CDR3 DNA is TGCGCCAGCGGCAGAGCGGGGGGCAACACAGATACGCAGTATTTT. Protein sequence: CASGRAGGNTDTQYF. The full variable domain, its missing parts supplied by reference TRBV5-1 and TRBJ2-3, is KAGVTQTPRYLIKTRGQQVTLSCSPISGHRSVSWYQQTPGQGLQFLFEYFSETQRNKGNFPGRFSGRQFSNSRSEMNVSTLELGDSALYLCASGRAGGNTDTQYFGPGTRLTVL.

This clone was seen a single time. This sequence joins TRBV2 and TRBJ1-5; no firm D call. V was pared by 4 bases and J by 0 bases, with 13 bases between. This CDR3 is built from 16 residues. CDR1 and CDR2 from the germline V gene are SNHLY and FYNNEI. CDR3 amino acids: CASSVDLHYSNQPQHF. The DNA for the CDR3 is TGTGCCAGCAGTGTGGATTTACACTATAGCAATCAGCCCCAGCATTTT.

J is TRBJ2-2 and V is TRBV9, with a weak D call TRBD2 (6 bases). Germline V gene sequence: CDR1 SGDLS, CDR2 YYNGEE. V was clipped by 0 bases and J by 4 bases, with 13 bases between them. The CDR3 loop spans 16 amino acids. As DNA, the CDR3 is TGTGCCAGCAGCGTAGATCCTAGCGCCGGCACCGGGGAGCTGTTTTTT. The encoded protein is CASSVDPSAGTGELFF.

This clone was detected a few times. The CDR3 loop reads CAIMRGGGENTGELFF. DNA of the CDR3: TGTGCCATCATGAGGGGGGGCGGAGAGAACACCGGGGAGCTGTTTTTT. The J gene is TRBJ2-2, the V gene TRBV10-3; weak D call: TRBD2 (7 bases). The CDR3 contains 16 residues. Trimming shortened V by 7 bases and J by 1 base, and 16 bases separated the two germline ends. From germline, CDR1 is ENHRY and CDR2 SYGVKD.

The chain combines TRBV7-8 with TRBJ2-7; tentatively, D is TRBD2 (5 bases). The CDR3 length is 12 residues. V lost 5 bases and J lost 2, with 7 bases in between. Germline assignment: CDR1 SGHVS and CDR2 FQNEAQ. The chain's CDR3 is CASSPGTYEQYF. DNA for the CDR3: TGTGCCAGCAGCCCCGGGACCTACGAGCAGTACTTC.

CDR3: CASSPQNMGLRTEAFF. The CDR3 nucleotides are TGTGCCAGCAGCCCCCAGAATATGGGGCTTAGGACTGAAGCTTTCTTT. V usage is TRBV5-6 and J usage is TRBJ1-1; tentative D call: TRBD1 (5 bases). The CDR3 is 16 residues long. Germline lookup yields CDR1 SGHDT and CDR2 YYEEEE. V was pared by 4 bases and J by 5 bases, with 21 bases between.

V usage is TRBV3-1 (or the pseudogene TRBV3-2) and J usage is TRBJ2-7, with a possible D match to TRBD1 (5 bases). The germline CDR1 and CDR2 sequences are LGHDT and YNNKEL (reference sequence). CDR3 size: 15 residues. Trimming cost V 0 bases and J 2 bases, with 11 bases left between them. CDR3 in amino acids: CASSQDWRQTYEQYF. In nucleotides, the CDR3 is TGTGCCAGCAGCCAAGATTGGAGACAGACCTACGAGCAGTACTTC.

The chain recombines TRBV27 with TRBJ2-5, with 7 nucleotides matching TRBD2. With V trimmed by 3 bases and J by 4 bases, 8 bases remained unmatched. This CDR3 is built from 15 residues. Looked up from germline, CDR1 is MNHEY and CDR2 is SMNVEV (reference sequence). Here the CDR3 reads CASSFTGTILETQYF. The CDR3 coding sequence is TGTGCCAGCAGTTTCACCGGGACTATTTTAGAGACCCAGTACTTC.

V usage is TRBV7-9 and J usage is TRBJ2-3, with TRBD2 matching 7 bases. Germline V gene sequence: CDR1 SEHNR, CDR2 FQNEAQ (reference sequence). Losses at the gene ends were 5 bases for V and 4 bases for J; bases not matched to a gene: 9. This CDR3 is 15 amino acids long. The DNA of the CDR3 is TGTGCCAGCAGCCGACCCTCGGGAGGTGCAGATACGCAGTATTTT. Residues: CASSRPSGGADTQYF.

Only a few counts were recorded for this clone. The chain links TRBV21-1 to TRBJ1-5; the table names TRBD1, a call not compared with the DNA. TRBV21-1 is shown as a pseudogene. The length of the CDR3 is 14 residues. CDR3 region: CASRGRGFSQPQHF. The CDR3, as DNA: TGTGCCAGCAGGGGCAGGGGGTTCAGTCAGCCCCAGCATTTT.

The genes are TRBV15 and TRBJ1-2; D gene uncertain. V shed 6 bases and J shed 0 bases, with 14 bases lying between them. The CDR3 loop spans 15 amino acids. Germline CDR1 reads LNHNV; CDR2 reads YYDKDF (reference sequence). The CDR3 loop reads CATREWAAANYGYTF. DNA of the CDR3: TGTGCCACCAGGGAATGGGCAGCTGCTAACTATGGCTACACCTTC.

The CDR3 coding sequence is TGCGCCAGCAGCTTGAGGGGGCCAGATACGCAGTATTTT. Translation gives CASSLRGPDTQYF. The rearrangement joins TRBV5-1 to TRBJ2-3; 7 positions agree with TRBD1. The V gene end was trimmed by 1 base and the J gene end by 4 bases; junction bases not matched to a gene: 0. The CDR3 is 13 amino acids. The germline gives CDR1 SGHRS, CDR2 YFSETQ.